Listed below are T cell receptor beta chains from one sample, sequenced in a study of control samples from healthy donors and cancer patients. The method was immunoSEQ multiplex PCR; TCRdb's version includes in-frame clones alone and lacks a portion of them. Among 90,000 or so clones listed, just under 85% were seen once. Material for sequencing was blood. These receptors were taken from a man aged 25 to 45 in good health. Each CDR3 is given with its conserved first and last residue. A D gene is named only where the DNA matches it firmly. Rows may omit the clone size; those that give it use once, few, many or a size class.

J gene | D gene | V gene | clone size | CDR3 length | CDR3 protein | CDR3 DNA
TRBJ1-1 | . | TRBV18 | . | 16 | CASSPYPGAGKTEAFF | TGTGCCAGCTCACCATATCCGGGGGCTGGAAAAACTGAAGCTTTCTTT
TRBJ2-5 | . | TRBV6-5 | . | 14 | CASSVQGLQGTQYF | TGTGCCAGCAGCGTACAGGGACTTCAAGGGACCCAGTACTTC
TRBJ1-2 | . | TRBV5-1 | . | 14 | CASRMDVSRSGYTF | TGCGCCAGCAGGATGGACGTGTCGAGAAGTGGCTACACCTTC
TRBJ1-1 | . | TRBV6-1 | . | 13 | CASSETLGTEAFF | TGTGCCAGCAGTGAAACCCTCGGCACTGAAGCTTTCTTT
TRBJ1-5 | . | TRBV6-5 | . | 14 | CASTLRGLSQPQHF | TGTGCCAGCACCCTCCGGGGGTTAAGTCAGCCCCAGCATTTT
TRBJ1-5 | TRBD1 | TRBV5-1 | . | 14 | CASIPGQSYQPQHF | TGCGCCAGCATCCCGGGACAGAGCTATCAGCCCCAGCATTTT
TRBJ1-4 | TRBD1 | TRBV9 | . | 15 | CASSRRDREDEKLFF | TGTGCCAGCAGCCGTCGGGACAGGGAAGATGAAAAACTGTTTTTT
TRBJ2-7 | . | TRBV7-9 | . | 12 | CASSVHPYEQYF | TGTGCCAGCAGCGTACACCCTTACGAGCAGTACTTC
TRBJ2-6 | . | TRBV7-8 | . | 15 | CASSLASAGANVLTF | TGTGCCAGCAGCTTAGCATCCGCGGGGGCCAACGTCCTGACTTTC
TRBJ1-2 | TRBD1 | TRBV5-1 | . | 13 | CASSSGTGGGYTF | TGCGCCAGCAGCTCCGGGACAGGGGGTGGCTACACCTTC
TRBJ2-1 | . | TRBV12-3/TRBV12-4 | . | 11 | CASSLYNEQFF | TGTGCCAGCAGTTTATACAATGAGCAGTTCTTC
TRBJ1-1 | TRBD1 | TRBV2 | . | 15 | CASRGAGGVGTEAFF | TGTGCCAGCCGAGGGGCAGGGGGGGTCGGCACTGAAGCTTTCTTT
TRBJ1-2 | . | TRBV6-5 | . | 14 | CASAPGHHNYGYTF | TGTGCCAGTGCGCCGGGACACCATAACTATGGCTACACCTTC
TRBJ2-1 | . | TRBV5-4 | . | 14 | CASSLGGVNNEQFF | TGTGCCAGCAGCTTGGGAGGGGTTAACAATGAGCAGTTCTTC
TRBJ1-2 | . | TRBV5-1 | . | 12 | CASSGGNYGYTF | TGCGCCAGCAGTGGAGGGAACTATGGCTACACCTTC
TRBJ2-6 | TRBD1 | TRBV6-1 | . | 17 | CASSEWDRGLGANVLTF | TGTGCCAGCAGTGAATGGGACAGGGGGCTTGGGGCCAACGTCCTGACTTTC
TRBJ1-5 | . | TRBV10-2 | . | 15 | CASSEAGQSNQPQHF | TGCGCCAGCAGTGAGGCAGGCCAAAGCAATCAGCCCCAGCATTTT
TRBJ1-1 | . | TRBV30 | . | 14 | CAWSVQQVNTEAFF | TGTGCCTGGAGTGTACAGCAAGTGAACACTGAAGCTTTCTTT
TRBJ2-1 | TRBD1 | TRBV19 | few | 15 | CASSIRAGGNDEQFF | TGTGCCAGTAGTATAAGGGCAGGGGGCAACGATGAGCAGTTCTTC
TRBJ1-2 | . | TRBV5-6 | . | 16 | CASSLVTRRSDYGYTF | TGTGCCAGCAGCTTGGTAACCCGAAGGAGTGACTATGGCTACACCTTC
TRBJ1-6 | TRBD1 | TRBV5-6 | . | 16 | CASSLEGAVYNSPLHF | TGTGCCAGCAGCTTGGAGGGGGCCGTCTATAATTCACCCCTCCACTTT
TRBJ1-5 | TRBD1 | TRBV2 | . | 15 | CASSEVGDSEQPQHF | TGTGCCAGCAGTGAAGTCGGGGACAGCGAGCAGCCCCAGCATTTT
TRBJ2-7 | . | TRBV30 | few | 15 | CAWSQPTDYVYEQYF | TGTGCCTGGAGTCAACCGACAGACTATGTCTACGAGCAGTACTTC
TRBJ1-3 | . | TRBV5-4 | . | 15 | CASSLEGSSGNTIYF | TGTGCCAGCAGCTTGGAGGGGAGCTCTGGAAACACCATATATTTT
TRBJ2-2 | TRBD1 | TRBV19 | . | 17 | CASRKRQGFGNTGELFF | TGTGCCAGTAGGAAAAGACAGGGTTTTGGGAACACCGGGGAGCTGTTTTTT
TRBJ1-5 | . | TRBV6-5 | . | 13 | CASRLGGDQPQHF | TGTGCCAGCAGGCTCGGAGGGGATCAGCCCCAGCATTTT
TRBJ1-5 | . | TRBV28 | . | 15 | CASSLNRDFNQPQHF | TGTGCCAGCAGTTTAAATAGGGACTTCAATCAGCCCCAGCATTTT
TRBJ2-1 | . | TRBV24-1 | . | 13 | CATSAPGANEQFF | TGTGCCACCAGTGCACCGGGGGCCAATGAGCAGTTCTTC
TRBJ2-3 | TRBD2 | TRBV10-3 | . | 14 | CAIRAGGSPDTQYF | TGTGCCATCAGAGCGGGGGGCTCACCAGATACGCAGTATTTT
TRBJ1-2 | . | TRBV6-6 | . | 15 | CASRSYEGHGVGYTF | TGTGCCAGCAGATCCTATGAGGGGCATGGCGTTGGCTACACCTTC
TRBJ1-5 | . | TRBV19 | . | 15 | CASSIPAGGNQPQHF | TGTGCCAGTAGTATCCCTGCGGGCGGCAATCAGCCCCAGCATTTT
TRBJ2-3 | TRBD2 | TRBV3-1/TRBV3-2 | . | 16 | CASSQLTGGYTDTQYF | TGTGCCAGCAGCCAATTGACGGGGGGGTACACAGATACGCAGTATTTT
TRBJ1-1 | TRBD1 | TRBV10-3 | . | 14 | CAISVGQGNTEAFF | TGTGCCATCAGTGTGGGACAGGGGAACACTGAAGCTTTCTTT
TRBJ2-2 | TRBD1 | TRBV18 | . | 15 | CASSPWNQGAGELFF | TGTGCCAGCTCACCATGGAACCAGGGGGCCGGGGAGCTGTTTTTT
TRBJ1-2 | . | TRBV5-6 | . | 14 | CASSLQQVGHGYTF | TGTGCCAGCAGCTTGCAACAGGTTGGGCATGGCTACACCTTC
TRBJ2-3 | TRBD2 | TRBV5-4 | . | 14 | CASRLAGVGDTQYF | TGTGCCAGCAGACTAGCGGGGGTAGGAGATACGCAGTATTTT
TRBJ2-6 | . | TRBV6-6 | . | 16 | CASSYSQGPGANVLTF | TGTGCCAGCAGTTACTCGCAGGGGCCTGGGGCCAACGTCCTGACTTTC
TRBJ2-3 | . | TRBV7-9 | . | 14 | CASSSGRDTDTQYF | TGTGCCAGCAGCTCAGGGCGGGACACAGATACGCAGTATTTT
TRBJ1-6 | . | TRBV11-2 | . | 15 | CASSLGSLVDSPLHF | TGTGCCAGCAGCTTAGGGAGCCTCGTGGATTCACCCCTCCACTTT
TRBJ1-2 | . | TRBV5-1 | . | 14 | CASSESTENYGYTF | TGCGCCAGCAGCGAGAGTACAGAGAACTATGGCTACACCTTC
TRBJ1-2 | . | TRBV10-2 | . | 14 | CASSEGDIEYGYTF | TGCGCCAGCAGTGAGGGGGATATTGAGTATGGCTACACCTTC
TRBJ2-3 | TRBD1 | TRBV24-1 | . | 14 | CATSVGTGTDTQYF | TGTGCCACCAGTGTTGGGACAGGAACAGATACGCAGTATTTT
TRBJ2-7 | . | TRBV2 | . | 11 | CASSGKYEQYF | TGTGCCAGCAGTGGCAAGTACGAGCAGTACTTC
TRBJ1-2 | . | TRBV19 | . | 12 | CASSIGTAGYTF | TGTGCCAGTAGTATAGGAACGGCGGGCTACACCTTC
TRBJ2-5 | TRBD1 | TRBV7-6 | . | 16 | CASSLSGQGGLGTQYF | TGTGCCAGCAGCTTATCTGGACAGGGCGGACTGGGGACCCAGTACTTC
TRBJ1-2 | . | TRBV6-5 | . | 13 | CASRLTANYGYTF | TGTGCCAGCAGACTGACAGCTAACTATGGCTACACCTTC